A selection of T cell receptor beta chains follows, all from one sample in a study of blood T cell repertoires in COVID-19. TCRdb's copy holds only in-frame clones and misses some; the assay was immunoSEQ multiplex PCR. The table has some 130,000 clones, about four fifths seen once. The sequencing input was peripheral blood. These receptors all come from a man aged 60 to 69 with acute or convalescent COVID-19. CDR3s include the opening cysteine and the closing phenylalanine or tryptophan. Fields, in order: J gene, V gene, CDR3 protein.

TRBJ2-3 TRBV27 CASRVGGRTDTQYF
TRBJ2-3 TRBV6-5 CASSYSSAGTDTQYF
TRBJ2-1 TRBV5-1 CASSLGASGGIKEQFF
TRBJ2-7 TRBV5-1 CASSLSGSSYEQYF
TRBJ1-1 TRBV5-1 CASSLDSGGRPYEAFF
TRBJ1-1 TRBV24-1 CATSDPDRGTEAFF
TRBJ2-1 TRBV5-1 CASSGGVRQGSRNEQFF
TRBJ1-5 TRBV3-1/TRBV3-2 CASSQGQGLGNQPQHF
TRBJ2-1 TRBV7-3 CASSLGPRWGSYNEQFF
TRBJ2-7 TRBV5-1 CASSLASEQYF
TRBJ2-7 TRBV5-1 CATGPGTSSYEQYF
TRBJ1-1 TRBV6-1 CASSENRVPEAFF
TRBJ2-1 TRBV18 CASSSLAGEGFF
TRBJ2-3 TRBV7-2 CASRLGLAGRGDTQYF
TRBJ2-5 TRBV2 CASSGTSGSVGETQYF
TRBJ1-5 TRBV12-5 CASGLMDRGRWPQHF
TRBJ2-1 TRBV11-3 CASSEALQGNEQFF
TRBJ1-2 TRBV19 CASGRGGYTF
TRBJ1-5 TRBV6-5 CASGQGNQPQHF
TRBJ1-3 TRBV7-9 CASSLGQGLGNTIYF
TRBJ2-1 TRBV14 CASSQAPGYEQFF
TRBJ2-5 TRBV5-8 CASSPGQGQETQYF
TRBJ2-5 TRBV5-1 CASSRTSGEGETQYF
TRBJ1-6 TRBV11-2 CASSLRGQATPLHF
TRBJ2-5 TRBV12-3/TRBV12-4 CASSLDRQETQYF
TRBJ2-7 TRBV11-1 CASSLGLNREQYF
TRBJ1-2 TRBV10-3 CAISGQGEWSYTF
TRBJ1-2 TRBV18 CASSRIQGADYGYTF
TRBJ1-1 TRBV18 CASSSGIMNTEAFF
TRBJ2-1 TRBV4-1 CASSQERTGGNNEQFF
TRBJ1-4 TRBV2 CASSDAGLNEKLFF
TRBJ1-2 TRBV5-8 CASSLDSSFPIYGYTF
TRBJ2-5 TRBV5-1 CASSLAGSEETQYF
TRBJ2-2 TRBV10-3 CAITPGTDKTGELFF
TRBJ1-1 TRBV5-1 CASSETPGAGENTEAFF
TRBJ2-3 TRBV6-4 CASSEGQFTDTQYF
TRBJ2-5 TRBV6-5 CASSREWETQYF
TRBJ2-3 TRBV11-1 CASSLRAGRDTQYF
TRBJ2-1 TRBV24-1 CATSDTGGGFEQFF
TRBJ1-2 TRBV18 CASSRTGGGGYGYTF
TRBJ2-1 TRBV6-5 CASSYSSGLVYNEQFF
TRBJ2-7 TRBV7-3 CASSLNRNYEQYF
TRBJ2-2 TRBV5-1 CASRPGENTGELFF
TRBJ2-5 TRBV18 CASSPTGGQETQYF
TRBJ2-5 TRBV3-1/TRBV3-2 CASSQDRGQALQETQYF
TRBJ1-6 TRBV3-1/TRBV3-2 CASSRTSGRALHF
TRBJ2-7 TRBV6-5 CASSYAVGSYEQYF
TRBJ1-2 TRBV2 CASSVTGGDDGYTF
TRBJ1-5 TRBV4-1 CASSPSGGGNQPQHF
TRBJ1-1 TRBV12-3/TRBV12-4 CASSLSGGTEAFF